Below, 4 T cell receptor beta chains from the same sample are listed, as sequenced in a study of blood T cell repertoires in COVID-19. Libraries were prepared by immunoSEQ multiplex PCR; TCRdb keeps only in-frame clonotypes and omits some of them. The table lists around 99,000 clones, around 88% of them singletons. Specimen: peripheral blood. These receptors all come from a man in his fifties or sixties with active or convalescent COVID-19.

V and J are TRBV7-6 and TRBJ1-4; D not resolved. Germline assignment: CDR1 SGHVS and CDR2 FNYEAQ. The CDR3 contains 16 residues. The V end lost 3 bases, the J end lost 8 bases, and 19 bases lay between the germline ends. CDR3 DNA sequence: TGTGCCAGCAGCTTTTCGCAGGCCGCAAAAGCAGAAAAACTGTTTTTT. Its protein is CASSFSQAAKAEKLFF.

This clone was observed a handful of times. V usage is TRBV6-6 and J usage is TRBJ2-3; 9 positions match TRBD2. Germline V lookup: CDR1 MNHNY, CDR2 SVGAGI (reference sequence). After removal of 5 bases from V and 2 bases from J, the junction contained 14 bases not matched to a gene. CDR3 length equals 18 residues. The CDR3 is CASSPPLSGRLHTDTQYF. The CDR3 coding sequence is TGTGCCAGCAGTCCCCCTTTGAGCGGGAGGTTACACACAGATACGCAGTATTTT.

This sequence joins TRBV3-1 (or the pseudogene TRBV3-2) and TRBJ1-3; D is uncertain. Germline V gene lookup returns CDR1 LGHDT and CDR2 YNNKEL (reference sequence). V was cut by 0 bases and J by 2 bases, with 14 bases left in between. CDR3 size: 17 residues. In DNA, the CDR3 is TGTGCCAGCAGCCAAGATCTATCCGGGAGGGCTGGAAACACCATATATTTT. It codes for CASSQDLSGRAGNTIYF.

The CDR3 region is CASSFYSGRGNEQFF. In nucleotides, the CDR3 is TGTGCCAGCAGCTTCTATAGCGGGAGGGGCAATGAGCAGTTCTTC. The rearrangement links TRBV7-6 to TRBJ2-1; 11 bases agree with TRBD2. Trimming cost V 3 bases and J 6 bases; bases outside gene matches: 4. The germline V gene encodes CDR1 SGHVS and CDR2 FNYEAQ. The CDR3 is made up of 15 amino acids.